The sample holds many counts of the clone carrying this T cell receptor beta chain. The source material, RNA transcripts, was used to amplify TCR beta CDR3 regions. The study used the HTBI primer set for a first-round RT-PCR of the TCR CDR3. MiXCR, run by TCRdb on the multiplex PCR reads, gives a single entry per CDR3 protein. The table records 400,000 or so distinct CDR3 sequences, over 12% of them present only once. This sample stems from a study of T cells in Graves' hyperthyroidism and ophthalmopathy. The V gene lost 3 bases and the J gene lost 0 bases, with 15 bases spanning the gap. CDR3 size: 17 residues. Looked up from germline, CDR1 is LGHDT and CDR2 is YNNKEL (reference sequence).

The TCR originated in a man aged 50 to 60 with Graves' ophthalmopathy. V usage is TRBV3-1 and J usage is TRBJ1-3, with D perhaps TRBD1 (5 bases). Sample: blood. As DNA, the CDR3 is TGTGCCAGCAGCCAGGCCTGGGGGACCTACTCTGGAAACACCATATATTTT. Its translation: CASSQAWGTYSGNTIYF.